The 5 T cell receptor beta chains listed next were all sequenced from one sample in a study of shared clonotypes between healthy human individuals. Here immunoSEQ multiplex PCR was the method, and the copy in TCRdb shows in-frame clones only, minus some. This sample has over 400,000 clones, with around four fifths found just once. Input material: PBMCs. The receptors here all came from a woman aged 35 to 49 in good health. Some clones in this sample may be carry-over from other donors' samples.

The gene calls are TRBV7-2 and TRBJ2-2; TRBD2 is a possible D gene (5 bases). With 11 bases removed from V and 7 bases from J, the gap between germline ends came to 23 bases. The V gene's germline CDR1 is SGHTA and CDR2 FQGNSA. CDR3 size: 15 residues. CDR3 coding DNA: TGTGCCGCGGGCCCGGGCCCCAATCGATTCGGGGAGCTGTTTTTT. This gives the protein CAAGPGPNRFGELFF.

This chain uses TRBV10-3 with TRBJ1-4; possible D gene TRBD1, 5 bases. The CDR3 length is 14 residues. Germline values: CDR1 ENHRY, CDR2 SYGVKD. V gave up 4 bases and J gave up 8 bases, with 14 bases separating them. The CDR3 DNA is TGTGCCATCAGTGGGGCAGGGCTAGGGGAAAAACTGTTTTTT. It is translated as CAISGAGLGEKLFF.

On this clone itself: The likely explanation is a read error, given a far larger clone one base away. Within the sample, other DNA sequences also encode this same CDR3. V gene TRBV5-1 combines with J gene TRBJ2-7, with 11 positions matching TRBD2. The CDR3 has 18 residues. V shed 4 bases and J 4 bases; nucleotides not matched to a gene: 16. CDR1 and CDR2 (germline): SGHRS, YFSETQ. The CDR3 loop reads CASSLVASGRTTPYEQYF. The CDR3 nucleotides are TGCGCCAGCAGCCTGGTGGCTAGCGGGAGGACCACTCCTTACGAGCAGTACTTC. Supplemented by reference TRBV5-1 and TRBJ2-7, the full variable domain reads KAGVTQTPRYLIKTRGQQVTLSCSPISGHRSVSWYQQTPGQGLQFLFEYFSETQRNKGNFPGRFSGRQFSNSRSEMNVSTLELGDSALYLCASSLVASGRTTPYEQYFGPGTRLTVT.

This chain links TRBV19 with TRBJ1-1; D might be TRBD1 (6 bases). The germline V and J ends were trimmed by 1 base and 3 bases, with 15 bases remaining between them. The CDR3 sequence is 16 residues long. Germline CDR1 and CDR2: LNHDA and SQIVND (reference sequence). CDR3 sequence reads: CASSIGAQGWDTEAFF. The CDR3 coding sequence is TGTGCCAGTAGTATAGGGGCGCAGGGGTGGGACACTGAAGCTTTCTTT.

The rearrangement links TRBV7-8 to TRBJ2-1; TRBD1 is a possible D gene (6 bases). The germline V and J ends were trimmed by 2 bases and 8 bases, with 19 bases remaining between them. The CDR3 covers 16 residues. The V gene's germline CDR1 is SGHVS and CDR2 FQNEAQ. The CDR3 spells CASSLRPPTGWDEQFF. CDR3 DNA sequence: TGTGCCAGCAGCTTACGGCCCCCTACAGGGTGGGATGAGCAGTTCTTC.